This entry concerns a single TCR beta chain. This specimen belongs to a study of blood T cell repertoires in COVID-19. Across the study: Acute-phase and convalescent COVID-19 samples originated in the United States, Italy and Spain.

The CDR3 runs 15 residues. Trimming cost V 2 bases and J 4 bases; bases outside gene matches: 5. CDR1 SGDLS and CDR2 YYNGEE come from the germline V gene. Produced via immunoSEQ multiplex PCR; TCRdb's table is partial and in-frame only. The sample shows about 220,000 clones, 65% to 85% of them seen only once. The source of this sequence is a human donor in a cohort sampled during active COVID-19. Sequencing was done on a sample of peripheral blood. J is TRBJ2-2 and V is TRBV9, with 7 bases that match TRBD2. For the CDR3, the DNA is TGTGCCAGCAGCGTGGGAGGGGTGAGCACCGGGGAGCTGTTTTTT. It specifies CASSVGGVSTGELFF.